The next 21 T cell receptor beta chains were all read from a single sample in a study of blood T cell repertoires in COVID-19. The assay was immunoSEQ multiplex PCR, and TCRdb's table has in-frame clones only and misses some. Found here are about 260,000 clones, 84% of them singletons; the top ten hold 1.5% to 1.7%. The source material was peripheral blood. All receptors come from a woman in her thirties or forties who had recovered from COVID-19.

This sequence joins TRBV5-1 and TRBJ1-1; 9 bases map to TRBD1. Germline lookup yields CDR1 SGHRS and CDR2 YFSETQ. The CDR3 sequence is 15 residues long. The ends lost 5 bases at V and 0 bases at J; junction bases unmatched: 5. The CDR3 loop reads CASRWTGVMNTEAFF. Here the CDR3 DNA reads TGCGCCAGCAGGTGGACAGGGGTTATGAACACTGAAGCTTTCTTT.

This chain uses TRBV30 with TRBJ1-6; D possibly corresponds to TRBD1 (6 bases). Deletions cut 2 bases from V and 0 bases from J, with 14 bases between. Germline V gene lookup returns CDR1 GTSNPN and CDR2 SVGIG (reference sequence). This CDR3 has 17 residues. CDR3: CAWSPQGYSSYNSPLHF. CDR3 bases: TGTGCCTGGAGTCCACAGGGTTACAGCTCCTATAATTCACCCCTCCACTTT.

The chain carries TRBV11-2 and TRBJ2-2, with 7 bases that match TRBD1. The V segment lost 4 bases and the J segment 6 bases; nucleotides outside the gene matches: 5. CDR1 and CDR2 from the germline V gene are SGHAT and FQNNGV. The CDR3 contains 14 residues. CDR3: CASSSGQVSGELFF. The CDR3 bases are TGTGCCAGCAGCTCCGGACAGGTCTCCGGGGAGCTGTTTTTT.

The chain uses TRBV24-1 and TRBJ2-3; 8 bases fit TRBD1. Trimming at V came to 4 bases and at J to 2 bases, leaving 7 bases not matched to a gene. The CDR3 has 16 residues. The germline V gene has CDR1 KGHDR and CDR2 SFDVKD. The CDR3 DNA reads TGTGCCACCAGTGAGACGACAGGGGCAAACACAGATACGCAGTATTTT. This gives the protein CATSETTGANTDTQYF.

This chain uses TRBV7-9 with TRBJ2-7, with D unresolved. The V end lost 1 base, the J end lost 2 bases, and 12 bases lay between the germline ends. CDR3 length: 15 residues. Germline-derived CDR1 and CDR2 are SEHNR and FQNEAQ (reference sequence). This chain's CDR3 is CASSLGQSIAYEQYF. CDR3 coding DNA: TGTGCCAGCAGCTTAGGCCAGTCCATCGCCTACGAGCAGTACTTC.

This clone was counted only a few times. This chain connects TRBV28 to TRBJ2-1; 9 bases fit TRBD2. V was clipped by 4 bases and J by 5 bases; unmatched bases: 9. The V gene's germline CDR1 is MDHEN and CDR2 SYDVKM. The CDR3 runs 16 residues. The CDR3 loop is CASSWVQRGAHNEQFF. The CDR3 nucleotides are TGTGCCAGCAGTTGGGTCCAGCGGGGGGCTCACAATGAGCAGTTCTTC.

The chain carries TRBV5-1 and TRBJ1-1; D remains unclear. Germline CDR1 is SGHRS and CDR2 is YFSETQ. The CDR3 has 14 amino acids. Deletions cut 1 base from V and 1 base from J, with 8 bases between. The CDR3 loop reads CASSLWAGNTEAFF. The DNA for the CDR3 is TGCGCCAGCAGCTTGTGGGCAGGGAACACTGAAGCTTTCTTT.

The CDR3: CASSLVGRETQYF. DNA of the CDR3: TGTGCCAGCAGCTTAGTGGGGAGGGAGACCCAGTACTTC. This rearrangement joins TRBV11-3 to TRBJ2-5; tentative D call: TRBD2 (6 bases). The germline V gene has CDR1 SGHNT and CDR2 YENEEA. V was shortened by 1 base and J by 5 bases, with 8 bases between the two germline ends. This CDR3 has 13 residues. Combining the CDR3 with reference TRBV11-3 and TRBJ2-5 gives the whole variable domain EAGVVQSPRYKIIEKKQPVAFWCNPISGHNTLYWYLQNLGQGPELLIRYENEEAVDDSQLPKDRFSAERLKGVDSTLKIQPAELGDSAVYLCASSLVGRETQYFGPGTRLLVL.

This sequence joins TRBV2 and TRBJ2-7; 7 bases align to TRBD2. This CDR3 contains 12 residues. J gave up 6 bases and V 8 bases, and 7 bases lay outside the gene matches. Germline V gene lookup returns CDR1 SNHLY and CDR2 FYNNEI. The CDR3 is CASDRGEGEQYF. The DNA for the CDR3 is TGTGCCAGCGACCGGGGGGAGGGCGAGCAGTACTTC. Full variable domain (rest looked up from reference TRBV2 and TRBJ2-7): EPEVTQTPSHQVTQMGQEVILRCVPISNHLYFYWYRQILGQKVEFLVSFYNNEISEKSEIFDDQFSVERPDGSNFTLKIRSTKLEDSAMYFCASDRGEGEQYFGPGTRLTVT.

The V and J genes are TRBV28 and TRBJ2-7; 7 positions match TRBD1. CDR1 is MDHEN and CDR2 is SYDVKM in the germline V gene. The CDR3 totals 15 residues. V was pared by 4 bases and J by 1 base, with 7 bases of the junction left unmatched. CDR3 sequence (DNA): TGTGCCAGCAGTTCCGGGACAGCATATTCCTACGAGCAGTACTTC. Translating gives CASSSGTAYSYEQYF.

Worth noting for this clone: One end of the junction fails to match germline, which may point to a read error. V is TRBV20-1 and J is TRBJ2-1; D is perhaps TRBD2 (5 bases). In germline, CDR1 is DFQATT, CDR2 SNEGSKA (reference sequence). The CDR3 sequence is 11 residues long. The CDR3 sequence is CSAPKTGKFVF. The CDR3 DNA sequence: TGCAGTGCTCCCAAGACGGGAAAGTTTGTCTTC.

The CDR3 here is CASSALSGANVLTF. The CDR3 DNA reads TGTGCCAGCAGTGCTCTCTCCGGGGCCAACGTCCTGACTTTC. The chain is built from TRBV6-4 and TRBJ2-6; no clear D. Per germline, CDR1 MRHNA and CDR2 SNTAGT. Trimming left V 4 bases short and J 4 bases short, with 8 bases between. The CDR3 totals 14 residues.

The chain combines TRBV7-3 with TRBJ2-7; D is perhaps TRBD1 (5 bases). From germline, CDR1 is SGHTA and CDR2 FQGTGA. V was shortened by 5 bases and J by 2 bases, with 13 bases between the two germline ends. This CDR3 is built from 14 residues. The CDR3 sequence: CASSPAAGPYEQYF. CDR3 nucleotides: TGTGCCAGCAGCCCGGCCGCAGGGCCCTACGAGCAGTACTTC. The complete variable domain, with remaining parts taken from reference TRBV7-3 and TRBJ2-7, reads GAGVSQTPSNKVTEKGKYVELRCDPISGHTALYWYRQSLGQGPEFLIYFQGTGAADDSGLPNDRFFAVRPEGSVSTLKIQRTERGDSAVYLCASSPAAGPYEQYFGPGTRLTVT.

This clone was seen more than once but under ten times. The chain has TRBV6-5 and TRBJ2-7; TRBD1 aligns across 9 bases. Trimming cost V 8 bases and J 4 bases; bases outside gene matches: 3. CDR3 length equals 12 residues. Germline CDR1 MNHEY, CDR2 SVGAGI. This CDR3 reads CASGQGRYEQYF. CDR3 bases: TGTGCCAGCGGACAGGGGAGGTACGAGCAGTACTTC.

The chain is built from TRBV19 and TRBJ1-5, with D perhaps matching TRBD1 (5 bases). This CDR3 contains 17 residues. Trimming pared 4 bases from V and 0 bases from J, leaving 16 bases between. CDR1 and CDR2 (germline): LNHDA, SQIVND (reference sequence). The CDR3 loop reads CASSRDGDYYSNQPQHF. Written as DNA, the CDR3 is TGTGCCAGTAGTAGGGACGGGGACTACTATAGCAATCAGCCCCAGCATTTT.

Only one count was recorded for this clone. This sequence joins TRBV3-1 (or the pseudogene TRBV3-2) and TRBJ2-1, with 7 bases fitting TRBD1. This CDR3 region has 14 residues. V was pared by 4 bases and J by 4 bases, with 4 bases of the junction left unmatched. Germline V gene sequence: CDR1 LGHDT, CDR2 YNNKEL (reference sequence). As DNA, the CDR3 is TGTGCCAGCAGCCCCGGGACAGCTTACAATGAGCAGTTCTTC. Translating gives CASSPGTAYNEQFF.

This rearrangement joins TRBV28 to TRBJ2-3; D not resolved. Germline V lookup: CDR1 MDHEN, CDR2 SYDVKM. The length of the CDR3 is 13 residues. Trimming pared 5 bases from V and 2 bases from J, leaving 8 bases between. This CDR3 is CASSIQVTDTQYF. The CDR3 DNA follows: TGTGCCAGCAGTATCCAGGTCACAGATACGCAGTATTTT.

V and J are TRBV18 and TRBJ2-7; D unresolved. Germline V gives CDR1 KGHSH, CDR2 LQKENI. The CDR3 totals 14 residues. V lost 3 bases to trimming and J lost 2 bases, with 11 bases between them. CDR3 coding DNA: TGTGCCAGCTCACCTTCAGGTTCTGCCTACGAGCAGTACTTC. As protein: CASSPSGSAYEQYF. Complete variable domain (other parts from reference TRBV18 and TRBJ2-7): NAGVMQNPRHLVRRRGQEARLRCSPMKGHSHVYWYRQLPEEGLKFMVYLQKENIIDESGMPKERFSAEFPKEGPSILRIQQVVRGDSAAYFCASSPSGSAYEQYFGPGTRLTVT.

The chain combines TRBV6-5 with TRBJ2-1; D is possibly TRBD2 (6 bases). The germline gives CDR1 MNHEY, CDR2 SVGAGI. The length of the CDR3 is 15 residues. V was pared by 5 bases and J by 9 bases, with 20 bases between. CDR3 DNA: TGTGCCAGCAGTCTACGACGGGGGTCGGTCTCTGAGCAGTTCTTC. It is translated as CASSLRRGSVSEQFF.

V and J are TRBV15 and TRBJ2-5, with TRBD1 as a possible D gene (6 bases). Germline V gene data show CDR1 as LNHNV and CDR2 as YYDKDF (reference sequence). Trimming pared 0 bases from V and 0 bases from J, leaving 8 bases between. The CDR3 length is 15 residues. In DNA form, the CDR3 reads TGTGCCACCAGCAGAGATAGGGGGTACCAAGAGACCCAGTACTTC. As protein: CATSRDRGYQETQYF.

This chain joins TRBV30 and TRBJ2-7, with 7 bases identical to TRBD1. The trim removed 2 bases at V and 5 bases at J, leaving 9 bases unmatched. CDR3 size: 14 residues. Germline values: CDR1 GTSNPN, CDR2 SVGIG (reference sequence). The CDR3 spells CAWSPGQEANEQYF. The CDR3 nucleotides are TGTGCCTGGAGTCCCGGACAGGAGGCGAACGAGCAGTACTTC.